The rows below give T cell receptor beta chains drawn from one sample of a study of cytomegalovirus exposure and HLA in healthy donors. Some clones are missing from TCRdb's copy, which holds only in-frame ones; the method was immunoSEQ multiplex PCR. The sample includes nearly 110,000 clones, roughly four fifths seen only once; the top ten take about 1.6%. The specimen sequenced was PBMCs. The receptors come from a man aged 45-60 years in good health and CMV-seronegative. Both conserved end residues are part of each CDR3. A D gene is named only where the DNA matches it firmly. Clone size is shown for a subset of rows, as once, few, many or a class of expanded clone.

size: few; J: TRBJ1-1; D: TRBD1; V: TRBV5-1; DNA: TGCGCCAGCAGCGGGGGACAGGGGAGTACTGAAGCTTTCTTT; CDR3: CASSGGQGSTEAFF
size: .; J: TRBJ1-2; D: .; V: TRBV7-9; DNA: TGTGCCAGCAGCTTAGGCAAACTGGGCTACACCTTC; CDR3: CASSLGKLGYTF
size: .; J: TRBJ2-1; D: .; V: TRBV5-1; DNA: TGCGCCAGCAGGGCGGGGGCCGGGAATGAGCAGTTCTTC; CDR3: CASRAGAGNEQFF
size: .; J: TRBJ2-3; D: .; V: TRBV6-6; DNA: TGTGCCAGCAGACAGGGTACCACAGATACGCAGTATTTT; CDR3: CASRQGTTDTQYF
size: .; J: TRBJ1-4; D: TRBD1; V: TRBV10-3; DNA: TGTGCCATCGCCAGGGACAGGGGGCAGGAAAAACTGTTTTTT; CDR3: CAIARDRGQEKLFF
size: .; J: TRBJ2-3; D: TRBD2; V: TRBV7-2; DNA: TGTGCCAGCAGCTTAGTGGTCGCGGGGGGTCGCACAGATACGCAGTATTTT; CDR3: CASSLVVAGGRTDTQYF
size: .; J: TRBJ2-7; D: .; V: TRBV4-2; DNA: TGTGCCAGCAGCCAAGGCGTCCCCTACGAGCAGTACTTC; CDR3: CASSQGVPYEQYF
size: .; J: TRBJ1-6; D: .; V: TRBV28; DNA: TGTGCCGAGGGACTGGGGAATTCACCCCTCCACTTT; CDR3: CAEGLGNSPLHF
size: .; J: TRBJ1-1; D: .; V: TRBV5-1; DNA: TGCGCCAGCAGCCCGTCCGGAGGAGCCACTGAAGCTTTCTTT; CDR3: CASSPSGGATEAFF
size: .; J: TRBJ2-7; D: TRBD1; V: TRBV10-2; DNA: TGCGCCAGCACCAACACAGGGGGCTCCGAGCAGTACTTC; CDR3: CASTNTGGSEQYF
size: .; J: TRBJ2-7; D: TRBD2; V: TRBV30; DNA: TGTGCCTGGAGTCGAAGTACGCTCGGGGGGGAGCAGTACTTC; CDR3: CAWSRSTLGGEQYF
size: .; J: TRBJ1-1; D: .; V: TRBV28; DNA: TGTGCCAGCAGTTTATCTTGGAGGAACACTGAAGCTTTCTTT; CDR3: CASSLSWRNTEAFF
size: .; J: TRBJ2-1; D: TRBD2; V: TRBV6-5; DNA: TGTGCCAGCACTCTAGCGGGGGGGCCCCACAATGAGCAGTTCTTC; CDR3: CASTLAGGPHNEQFF
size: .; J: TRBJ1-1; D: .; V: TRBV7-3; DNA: TGTGCCAGCAGCTTAGACAGGCTGAACACTGAAGCTTTCTTT; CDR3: CASSLDRLNTEAFF
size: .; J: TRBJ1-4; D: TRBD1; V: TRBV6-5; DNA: TGTGCCAGCAGCCCGGACAGGAATGAAAAACTGTTTTTT; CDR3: CASSPDRNEKLFF
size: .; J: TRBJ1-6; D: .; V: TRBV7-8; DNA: TGTGCCAGCAGCTTAGTAGGGGTTTCTAATTCACCCCTCCACTTT; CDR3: CASSLVGVSNSPLHF
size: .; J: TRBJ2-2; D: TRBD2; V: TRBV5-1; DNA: TGCGCCAGCAGCTTGGAGGGACTAGCCCTCGCCGGGGAGCTGTTTTTT; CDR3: CASSLEGLALAGELFF
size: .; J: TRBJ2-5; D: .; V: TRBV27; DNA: TGTGCCAGCAGGGGGGGACCCACCACAGAGACCCAGTACTTC; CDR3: CASRGGPTTETQYF
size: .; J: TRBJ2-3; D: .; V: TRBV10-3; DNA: TGTGCCATCAGGAACTATAAAGCAGATACGCAGTATTTT; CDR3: CAIRNYKADTQYF
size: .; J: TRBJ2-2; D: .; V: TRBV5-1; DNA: TGCGCCAGCAGCTTGGGGCATAACACCGGGGAGCTGTTTTTT; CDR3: CASSLGHNTGELFF
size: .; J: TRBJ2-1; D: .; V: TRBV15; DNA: TGTGCCACCAGCTCCGACAGTTGGAGCGATGAGCAGTTCTTC; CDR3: CATSSDSWSDEQFF
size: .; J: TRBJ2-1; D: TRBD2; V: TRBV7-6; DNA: TGTGCCAGCAGCCCCCGGACTAGCGGGGGGCAATACAATGAGCAGTTCTTC; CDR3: CASSPRTSGGQYNEQFF
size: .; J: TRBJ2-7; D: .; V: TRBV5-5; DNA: TGTGCCAGCAGCTTGGGGACGGGGACAACGTACGAGCAGTACTTC; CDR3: CASSLGTGTTYEQYF